Sequencing of this T cell receptor beta chain was carried out in a study of post-analysis software for immune sequencing data. Study-level information: The disease courses spanned relapsing-remitting, secondary progressive and progressive-relapsing forms of multiple sclerosis.

Whole-study findings and limits: TRBV5-6, TRBV5-1 and TRBV20-1 belonged to a set of about 5 TRBV segments that were more frequent in patients than controls. Multiple sclerosis was associated with a significant reduction in normalized Chao1 diversity relative to controls. Under F measure analysis, samples from one preparation batch co-clustered strongly.

The TCR beta cDNA libraries contained unique molecular identifiers. Via MiXCR, TCRdb re-called the PCR reads, giving one row per CDR3 protein. The profile covers roughly 870,000 distinct CDR3 sequences, with roughly 50% appearing a single time and about 4.8% taken by the ten largest. Note on this clonotype: The antigen is unknown.

The ends were cut back, 2 bases at V and 3 bases at J, with 10 bases in the middle. Germline lookup yields CDR1 LNHNV and CDR2 YYDKDF (reference sequence). CDR3 length: 14 residues. The source of this sequence is a girl aged 10 to 17 with multiple sclerosis. This chain links TRBV15 with TRBJ1-1; unclear D gene. The sequencing input was blood. CDR3 in DNA: TGTGCCACCAGCAGACCCGACGGCCACACTGAAGCTTTCTTT. This translates into CATSRPDGHTEAFF.